These T cell receptor beta chains were read from a single sample in a study of shared T cell receptors in the human thymus. Here immunoSEQ multiplex PCR was the method, and the copy in TCRdb shows in-frame clones only, minus some. Of some 700,000 clones listed, around 85% are singletons. These data were likewise used in another study, on human thymus T cells.

Sequences were obtained from thymocytes. Receptor source: a girl under three years old with a congenital heart defect. Both conserved end residues are part of each CDR3.

TRBJ2-3 | TRBV1 | CTSSQGGLAGGFSTDTQYF
TRBJ1-3 | TRBV5-1 | CASSLPRLAGNTIYF
TRBJ2-3 | TRBV5-4 | CASSFVRGGLKDTQYF
TRBJ1-2 | TRBV7-2 | CASSSRQLRFYGYTF
TRBJ1-1 | TRBV25-1 | CASSEDLVDTEAFF
TRBJ2-1 | TRBV27 | CASSLSGTGSYNEQFF
TRBJ1-2 | TRBV5-5 | CASSRRTGNYGYTF
TRBJ1-4 | TRBV18 | CASSLDRGNEKLFF
TRBJ1-4 | TRBV14 | CASSPTSSGTGGHEKLFF
TRBJ2-7 | TRBV5-1 | CATRRGTGSYEQYF
TRBJ2-3 | TRBV10-3 | CAISDRGFSSGTTSGRTQYF
TRBJ2-2 | TRBV10-1 | CAPRPGEGAGELFF
TRBJ2-7 | TRBV4-1 | CASSQAAGAPYEQYF
TRBJ2-7 | TRBV7-2 | CASSSSSGGSYEQYF
TRBJ2-1 | TRBV15 | CATSRGPSGGASYNEQFF
TRBJ1-1 | TRBV5-1 | CASSPSRGPSTWNTEAFF
TRBJ2-1 | TRBV28 | CASSLRKQGKMNNEQFF
TRBJ2-1 | TRBV5-1 | CASSSRNLAGEPSSYNEQFF
TRBJ2-1 | TRBV7-8 | CASSLGAGQFVDEQFF
TRBJ1-1 | TRBV18 | CASSLPREDGYMNTEAFF
TRBJ1-3 | TRBV7-6 | CASSLGRIEPSGNTIYF
TRBJ2-2 | TRBV5-4 | CASSRDNFTGELFF
TRBJ2-5 | TRBV5-1 | CASSSGWRGKETQYF
TRBJ2-2 | TRBV29-1 | CSVEVIAGELFF
TRBJ2-1 | TRBV27 | CASSPSLAGDMFF
TRBJ1-2 | TRBV30 | CAWKGTGKYGYTF
TRBJ1-2 | TRBV2 | CASSPRRGQGNGYTF
TRBJ1-5 | TRBV10-2 | CASANRASNQPQHF
TRBJ1-6 | TRBV5-4 | CASSLVINSPLHF
TRBJ2-3 | TRBV5-6 | CASSLERDPCSTDTQYF
TRBJ2-7 | TRBV30 | CAWSLGGPTGVYEQYF
TRBJ1-6 | TRBV15 | CATSRGRRERSAYNSPLHF
TRBJ2-3 | TRBV28 | CASGSWTSTDTQYF
TRBJ2-3 | TRBV5-4 | CASSSGTPSTDTQYF
TRBJ2-3 | TRBV28 | CASRTYLTDTQYF
TRBJ2-7 | TRBV5-4 | CASSFSRGTDEQYF
TRBJ1-1 | TRBV5-1 | CASSLEGYRREAFF
TRBJ1-2 | TRBV28 | CASRLTANYGYTF
TRBJ2-1 | TRBV4-1 | CASSQDPRAGQGCEQFF
TRBJ1-6 | TRBV6-5 | CASGSWADSPLHF
TRBJ1-1 | TRBV10-3 | CAISDLSGQGILDTEAFF
TRBJ2-4 | TRBV27 | CASQPTSGGARNIQYF
TRBJ2-1 | TRBV7-3 | CASSLAGTVYNEQFF
TRBJ2-1 | TRBV15 | CATISRGGDSSYNEQFF
TRBJ1-2 | TRBV6-1 | CASSRQGYGYTF
TRBJ2-7 | TRBV11-1 | CASSLTAAYEQYF
TRBJ2-3 | TRBV19 | CASAGTEHSTSTDTQYF
TRBJ1-2 | TRBV10-3 | CAINRGEDGYTF
TRBJ1-3 | TRBV6-1 | CASSATGTGGRSGNTIYF
TRBJ2-2 | TRBV4-3 | CASSQEGLPGAYTGELFF
TRBJ1-2 | TRBV5-1 | CASSPRTAPYGYTF
TRBJ1-5 | TRBV27 | CASSSSAKDRGVQPQHF